The 22 T cell receptor beta chains reported below all come from one sample, sequenced in a study of blood T cell repertoires in COVID-19. The table came from immunoSEQ multiplex PCR; TCRdb's copy has only in-frame clones and leaves some out. Among 200,000 to 300,000 clones listed, approximately 86% were seen once. The specimen was PBMCs or T cells enriched from blood (not recorded which). The receptor set was obtained from a woman aged 18-29 years who had recovered from COVID-19.

The chain couples TRBV12-3 or TRBV12-4 to TRBJ1-1, with D possibly matching TRBD1 (6 bases). V was pared by 3 bases and J by 10 bases, with 12 bases between. CDR3 length: 12 amino acids. The CDR3 region is CASSLRGSAAFF. The CDR3 coding sequence is TGTGCCAGCAGTTTGAGGGGGTCGGCAGCTTTCTTT.

The chain combines TRBV2 with TRBJ1-5, with D tentatively TRBD1 (5 bases). The CDR3 totals 14 residues. In germline, CDR1 is SNHLY, CDR2 FYNNEI. Trimming left V 6 bases short and J 4 bases short, with 13 bases between. The DNA for the CDR3 is TGTGCCAGCAGCCAAAGGGGCAGAAATCAGCCCCAGCATTTT. The encoded protein is CASSQRGRNQPQHF.

The chain has TRBV27 and TRBJ2-1; 10 nucleotides match TRBD2. With V trimmed by 6 bases and J by 2 bases, 7 bases remained unmatched. CDR3 length: 16 amino acids. Germline assignment: CDR1 MNHEY and CDR2 SMNVEV (reference sequence). The CDR3 spells CASRDIAGGAYNEQFF. The CDR3, as DNA: TGTGCCAGCAGGGATATAGCGGGAGGAGCCTACAATGAGCAGTTCTTC.

This clone has just a few counts. The rearrangement links TRBV2 to TRBJ1-3; the D gene is possibly TRBD1 (5 bases). V shed 6 bases and J shed 3 bases, with 9 bases lying between them. The CDR3 runs to 13 residues. Looked up from germline, CDR1 is SNHLY and CDR2 is FYNNEI. In nucleotides, the CDR3 is TGTGCCAGCAGCGGGGGATTTGGAAACACCATATATTTT. Its translation is CASSGGFGNTIYF.

The chain employs TRBV11-2 and TRBJ2-7; 8 nucleotides line up with TRBD2. The CDR3 spans 17 residues. The ends lost 9 bases at V and 3 bases at J; junction bases unmatched: 19. Germline values: CDR1 SGHAT, CDR2 FQNNGV. The CDR3 DNA reads as TGTGCCAGTAGAGGATCTAGCGGGTGGAGAGACTTCTACGAGCAGTACTTC. It translates to CASRGSSGWRDFYEQYF.

V is TRBV30 and J is TRBJ1-4; D possibly corresponds to TRBD1 (6 bases). The CDR3 extends over 15 amino acids. CDR1 GTSNPN and CDR2 SVGIG come from the germline V gene (reference sequence). V lost 3 bases to trimming and J lost 0 bases, with 11 bases between them. CDR3 sequence: CAWRRGGSTNEKLFF. In DNA, the CDR3 is TGTGCCTGGAGAAGGGGGGGCTCAACTAATGAAAAACTGTTTTTT.

The chain carries TRBV4-3 and TRBJ1-6; TRBD1 might be the D (5 bases). V lost 2 bases and J 1 base, leaving 6 bases between the germline ends. Germline CDR1 is LGHNA and CDR2 is YSLEER. The CDR3 has 15 amino acids. CDR3 nucleotides: TGCGCCAGCAGCCAATCAGGGTCCTATAATTCACCCCTCCACTTT. Amino acids: CASSQSGSYNSPLHF.

This clone was observed once. The V gene is TRBV11-3, the J gene TRBJ2-1; 9 nucleotides agree with TRBD2. CDR3 length equals 13 residues. The ends lost 2 bases at V and 12 bases at J; junction bases unmatched: 5. The germline gives CDR1 SGHNT, CDR2 YENEEA. The CDR3 nucleotides read TGTGCCAGCAGCTTACTAGCGGGATCAGGGCAGTTCTTC. Residues: CASSLLAGSGQFF.

This clone turned up a few times. The chain is built from TRBV5-4 and TRBJ1-6; D ambiguous. V was trimmed by 4 bases and J by 0 bases, leaving 14 bases between them. This CDR3 comprises 17 residues. CDR1 is SGHNT, CDR2 YYREEE, per germline (reference sequence). The chain's CDR3 is CASSDRGSSSYNSPLHF. Here the CDR3 DNA reads TGTGCCAGCAGCGATCGAGGCTCGAGCTCCTATAATTCACCCCTCCACTTT.

This chain connects TRBV5-1 to TRBJ1-2, with unresolved D. The CDR3 runs to 15 residues. The germline V gene encodes CDR1 SGHRS and CDR2 YFSETQ. The V gene lost 0 bases and the J gene lost 2 bases, with 11 bases spanning the gap. The CDR3 is CASSLDGVWNYGYTF. The CDR3 nucleotides read TGCGCCAGCAGCTTGGACGGAGTGTGGAACTATGGCTACACCTTC.

The CDR3 DNA follows: TGTGCCAGCAGCTGGCCGGGAGCGGGAGGGAGGAACGAGCAGTACTTC. Its translation: CASSWPGAGGRNEQYF. V usage is TRBV7-2 and J usage is TRBJ2-7; 10 nucleotides agree with TRBD2. The V segment lost 4 bases and the J segment 5 bases; nucleotides outside the gene matches: 11. Germline values: CDR1 SGHTA, CDR2 FQGNSA. This CDR3 has 16 amino acids. Supplemented by reference TRBV7-2 and TRBJ2-7, the full variable domain reads GAGVSQSPSNKVTEKGKDVELRCDPISGHTALYWYRQSLGQGLEFLIYFQGNSAPDKSGLPSDRFSAERTGGSVSTLTIQRTQQEDSAVYLCASSWPGAGGRNEQYFGPGTRLTVT.

The chain links TRBV19 to TRBJ1-1; TRBD1 aligns across 10 bases. Germline CDR1 reads LNHDA; CDR2 reads SQIVND (reference sequence). Trimming removed 3 bases from V and 6 bases from J; junction bases left unmatched: 13. The CDR3 runs 17 residues. The CDR3 nucleotides read TGTGCCAGTAGTATTTCGACAGGGGGCGCAAAGAATGCTGAAGCTTTCTTT. It is translated as CASSISTGGAKNAEAFF. The whole variable domain, filled in from reference TRBV19 and TRBJ1-1, reads DGGITQSPKYLFRKEGQNVTLSCEQNLNHDAMYWYRQDPGQGLRLIYYSQIVNDFQKGDIAEGYSVSREKKESFPLTVTSAQKNPTAFYLCASSISTGGAKNAEAFFGQGTRLTVV.

The chain carries TRBV28 and TRBJ2-6; a possible D gene is TRBD1 (5 bases). Germline CDR1 reads MDHEN; CDR2 reads SYDVKM. This CDR3 comprises 17 residues. Deletions cut 5 bases from V and 4 bases from J, with 18 bases between. CDR3 sequence: CASSHYQGATGANVLTF. CDR3 nucleotides: TGTGCCAGCAGTCACTATCAAGGGGCGACGGGGGCCAACGTCCTGACTTTC. Based on the CDR3 plus reference TRBV28 and TRBJ2-6, the full variable domain is DVKVTQSSRYLVKRTGEKVFLECVQDMDHENMFWYRQDPGLGLRLIYFSYDVKMKEKGDIPEGYSVSREKKERFSLILESASTNQTSMYLCASSHYQGATGANVLTFGAGSRLTVL.

This chain uses TRBV29-1 with TRBJ1-1; D unresolved. This CDR3 has 14 residues. Germline V gene data show CDR1 as SQVTM and CDR2 as ANQGSEA. This chain's CDR3 is CSFCKSFLNTEAFF. CDR3 DNA: TGCAGTTTTTGCAAAAGCTTCTTGAACACTGAAGCTTTCTTT.

V and J are TRBV11-1 and TRBJ1-1; D remains unclear. V lost 5 bases and J 10 bases, leaving 17 bases between the germline ends. This CDR3 comprises 13 residues. CDR1 and CDR2 (germline): SGHAT, FQDESV (reference sequence). This CDR3 reads CASSPTATGGAFF. CDR3 nucleotides: TGTGCCAGCAGCCCGACCGCGACGGGAGGAGCTTTCTTT. The complete variable domain, with remaining parts taken from reference TRBV11-1 and TRBJ1-1, reads EAEVAQSPRYKITEKSQAVAFWCDPISGHATLYWYRQILGQGPELLVQFQDESVVDDSQLPKDRFSAERLKGVDSTLKIQPAELGDSAMYLCASSPTATGGAFFGQGTRLTVV.

This clone has just a few counts. The genes are TRBV2 and TRBJ1-6; tentatively, D is TRBD1 (6 bases). CDR3 length equals 14 residues. The V gene's germline CDR1 is SNHLY and CDR2 FYNNEI. Trimming left V 7 bases short and J 4 bases short, with 11 bases between. The chain's CDR3 is CASTQGQYNSPLHF. In DNA form, the CDR3 reads TGTGCCAGCACCCAAGGACAGTATAATTCACCCCTCCACTTT.

The chain combines TRBV5-1 with TRBJ2-3; 9 nucleotides agree with TRBD2. Unmatched junction bases numbered 3, after V lost 1 base and J lost 0 bases. The CDR3 is 16 residues long. CDR1 and CDR2 (germline): SGHRS, YFSETQ. In DNA form, the CDR3 reads TGCGCCAGCAGCTTGCAGCTAGCGGGGAGCACAGATACGCAGTATTTT. It encodes CASSLQLAGSTDTQYF.

The rearrangement joins TRBV7-2 to TRBJ2-5, with 7 bases matching TRBD2. The CDR3 is 16 amino acids. From germline, CDR1 is SGHTA and CDR2 FQGNSA. After removal of 1 base from V and 1 base from J, the junction contained 6 bases not matched to a gene. The CDR3 sequence: CASSLVASGSQETQYF. The CDR3, as DNA: TGTGCCAGCAGCTTAGTCGCTAGCGGATCCCAAGAGACCCAGTACTTC.

The chain employs TRBV7-9 and TRBJ2-2; 7 bases align to TRBD1. J lost 13 bases, V lost 8 bases, and 16 bases had no gene match. The CDR3 consists of 14 residues. Per germline, CDR1 SEHNR and CDR2 FQNEAQ (reference sequence). The CDR3 loop reads CASPPEGATTVLFF. CDR3 nucleotide sequence: TGTGCCAGCCCGCCCGAGGGGGCTACCACCGTGCTGTTTTTT.

This chain connects TRBV2 to TRBJ2-1; D is perhaps TRBD2 (6 bases). In germline, CDR1 is SNHLY, CDR2 FYNNEI. This CDR3 spans 15 amino acids. Trimming cost V 1 base and J 8 bases, with 15 bases left between them. The CDR3 nucleotides are TGTGCCAGCAGTGAAGTCTTGCTTTCGGGAGATGAGCAGTTCTTC. Encoded protein: CASSEVLLSGDEQFF.

This chain links TRBV6-5 with TRBJ2-3; TRBD2 aligns across 7 bases. This CDR3 is built from 15 residues. V gave up 7 bases and J gave up 0 bases; unmatched junction bases: 7. Looked up from germline, CDR1 is MNHEY and CDR2 is SVGAGI. The CDR3 reads CASTSGLSSTDTQYF. The CDR3 DNA is TGTGCCAGCACGTCGGGACTATCTAGCACAGATACGCAGTATTTT.

This clone was counted a few times. The V call is TRBV5-4, the J call TRBJ1-3; D possibly corresponds to TRBD1 (5 bases). The CDR3 sequence is 17 residues long. Trimming shortened V by 4 bases and J by 0 bases, and 17 bases separated the two germline ends. CDR1 SGHNT and CDR2 YYREEE come from the germline V gene (reference sequence). In nucleotides, the CDR3 is TGTGCCAGCAGCGCAGAACCGACAGCCTACTCTGGAAACACCATATATTTT. It translates to CASSAEPTAYSGNTIYF.